The rows below give T cell receptor beta chains drawn from one sample of a study of blood T cell repertoires in COVID-19. Here immunoSEQ multiplex PCR was the method, and the copy in TCRdb shows in-frame clones only, minus some. The sample shows about 59,000 clones, 79% of them seen only once. Sequenced sample: peripheral blood. These receptor sequences come from a man in his fifties or sixties with acute or convalescent COVID-19. The CDR3 runs from the conserved cysteine through the conserved F or W. A D gene is named only where the DNA matches it firmly. For some rows the clone size is stated as once, few or many, or as a class when expanded; others skip it.

D: TRBD1
J: TRBJ1-1
V: TRBV7-2
size: -
DNA: TGTGCCAGCAGCCGCGCGGGACAGGAGTACACTGAAGCTTTCTTT
CDR3: CASSRAGQEYTEAFF

D: -
J: TRBJ2-7
V: TRBV28
size: -
DNA: TGTGCCAGCAGTTCGTCCGTTTACGAGCAGTACTTC
CDR3: CASSSSVYEQYF

D: TRBD1
J: TRBJ2-7
V: TRBV5-4
size: -
DNA: TGTGCCAGCAGCCTCAGGATAGGACAGGGCTACGAGCAGTACTTC
CDR3: CASSLRIGQGYEQYF

D: TRBD1
J: TRBJ2-5
V: TRBV3-1/TRBV3-2
size: -
DNA: TGTGCCAGCAGCCGATGGGACAGGGGGGACGAAGAGACCCAGTACTTC
CDR3: CASSRWDRGDEETQYF

D: TRBD1
J: TRBJ1-6
V: TRBV27
size: -
DNA: TGTGCCAGCAGTTTAGGACAGGGGTACTCACCCCTCCACTTT
CDR3: CASSLGQGYSPLHF

D: TRBD1
J: TRBJ2-7
V: TRBV13
size: -
DNA: TGTGCCAGCAGCCCCGGGACAGGGTCCTACGAGCAGTACTTC
CDR3: CASSPGTGSYEQYF

D: -
J: TRBJ2-2
V: TRBV7-9
size: -
DNA: TGTGCCAGCTCCCCAGGGGTCACCGGGGAGCTGTTTTTT
CDR3: CASSPGVTGELFF

D: -
J: TRBJ1-2
V: TRBV11-2
size: -
DNA: TGTGCCAGCAGCTTCCTCCGGGACAAAATCTATGGCTACACCTTC
CDR3: CASSFLRDKIYGYTF

D: TRBD1
J: TRBJ1-3
V: TRBV5-1
size: -
DNA: TGCGCCAGCAGCGCTGGGACAGCCGGAAACACCATATATTTT
CDR3: CASSAGTAGNTIYF

D: TRBD1
J: TRBJ1-2
V: TRBV7-8
size: -
DNA: TGTGCCAGCAGCTTAGGACAGGGCCTTAACTATGGCTACACCTTC
CDR3: CASSLGQGLNYGYTF

D: -
J: TRBJ2-5
V: TRBV27
size: -
DNA: TGTGCCAGCGGTCGGCGAACAGAAGAGACCCAGTACTTC
CDR3: CASGRRTEETQYF

D: TRBD1
J: TRBJ1-1
V: TRBV29-1
size: few
DNA: TGCAGCGCCGCGGGACAGCTGAACACTGAAGCTTTCTTT
CDR3: CSAAGQLNTEAFF

D: -
J: TRBJ1-4
V: TRBV18
size: -
DNA: TGTGCCAGCTCACCATGGCAGGGTGGCGAAAAACTGTTTTTT
CDR3: CASSPWQGGEKLFF

D: -
J: TRBJ1-4
V: TRBV15
size: -
DNA: TGTGCCACCGGGGCGGGGGTAACTAATGAAAAACTGTTTTTT
CDR3: CATGAGVTNEKLFF

D: -
J: TRBJ1-3
V: TRBV11-2
size: few
DNA: TGTGCCAGCAGCCTTCAGGACAGCTCTGGAAACACCATATATTTT
CDR3: CASSLQDSSGNTIYF

D: -
J: TRBJ1-5
V: TRBV15
size: -
DNA: TGTGCCACCAGCCGGGCACCAGGGATGGATCAGCCCCAGCATTTT
CDR3: CATSRAPGMDQPQHF

D: TRBD2
J: TRBJ2-7
V: TRBV6-6
size: -
DNA: TGTGCCAGCAGTGATGGGACTAGCGGGATGTATGAGCAGTACTTC
CDR3: CASSDGTSGMYEQYF

D: -
J: TRBJ1-2
V: TRBV15
size: few
DNA: TGTGCCACCAGCAGAGGATCCGATGGTTCGCGAAGGGGCTATGGCTACACCTTC
CDR3: CATSRGSDGSRRGYGYTF

D: TRBD2
J: TRBJ2-7
V: TRBV18
size: -
DNA: TGTGCCAGCTCACCCAGCGGGAGTGACAACGAGCAGTACTTC
CDR3: CASSPSGSDNEQYF

D: TRBD1
J: TRBJ1-2
V: TRBV6-4
size: -
DNA: TGTGCCAGCAGCTTAGGGGGCGGGGGCTACACCTTC
CDR3: CASSLGGGGYTF

D: -
J: TRBJ1-1
V: TRBV18
size: -
DNA: TGTGCCAGCTCCCTGGGGGGGGGCGGTACTGAAGCTTTCTTT
CDR3: CASSLGGGGTEAFF

D: -
J: TRBJ1-3
V: TRBV13
size: -
DNA: TGTGCCAGCAGCTTAGGAAATCGAGCTTACACCATATATTTT
CDR3: CASSLGNRAYTIYF

D: -
J: TRBJ2-7
V: TRBV20-1
size: once
DNA: TGCAGTGCTAGAGAGTACTACGAGCAGTACTTC
CDR3: CSAREYYEQYF

D: -
J: TRBJ2-1
V: TRBV19
size: few
DNA: TGTGCCAGTAGTTCCCGGGATTACAATGAGCAGTTCTTC
CDR3: CASSSRDYNEQFF

D: TRBD2
J: TRBJ2-1
V: TRBV24-1
size: -
DNA: TGTGCCACCAGTGATGTTCGCGGGAGGACCGATTACAATGAGCAGTTCTTC
CDR3: CATSDVRGRTDYNEQFF

D: TRBD1
J: TRBJ1-4
V: TRBV2
size: -
DNA: TGTGCCAGCAGGGTCCGGACAGGGGGCAACGAAAAACTGTTTTTT
CDR3: CASRVRTGGNEKLFF

D: TRBD2
J: TRBJ2-3
V: TRBV7-9
size: -
DNA: TGTGCCAGCAGCTTATTAAGCGGGAGTGGGACAGATACGCAGTATTTT
CDR3: CASSLLSGSGTDTQYF

D: TRBD2
J: TRBJ2-7
V: TRBV10-1
size: -
DNA: TGCGCCAGCAGTCCAAGTCTAGCGGGAGCCGAGCAGTACTTC
CDR3: CASSPSLAGAEQYF

D: TRBD2
J: TRBJ2-1
V: TRBV29-1
size: -
DNA: TGCAGCGTTGAAAGTCGGAGGATCTTTGGGGGGGATGAGCAGTTCTTC
CDR3: CSVESRRIFGGDEQFF

D: TRBD2
J: TRBJ2-7
V: TRBV11-2
size: -
DNA: TGTGCCAGCAGCCAGGGACTAGCGGGATTCTACGAGCAGTACTTC
CDR3: CASSQGLAGFYEQYF

D: -
J: TRBJ1-4
V: TRBV5-1
size: -
DNA: TGCGCCAGCAGCTTAGGACTTACCACAACTAATGAAAAACTGTTTTTT
CDR3: CASSLGLTTTNEKLFF

D: -
J: TRBJ1-6
V: TRBV5-1
size: -
DNA: TGCGCCAGCACCCTAGGGGGGGATAATTCACCCCTCCACTTT
CDR3: CASTLGGDNSPLHF

D: TRBD1
J: TRBJ2-4
V: TRBV5-1
size: -
DNA: TGCGCCAGCAGCGTGGCCGGGACAGAAAACATTCAGTACTTC
CDR3: CASSVAGTENIQYF

D: -
J: TRBJ2-3
V: TRBV11-2
size: -
DNA: TGTGCCAGCAGCTTACCGGGGGCAGATACGCAGTATTTT
CDR3: CASSLPGADTQYF

D: -
J: TRBJ2-5
V: TRBV4-2
size: -
DNA: TGTGCCAGCAGCCAGTCCACAGGGAACCAAGAGACCCAGTACTTC
CDR3: CASSQSTGNQETQYF

D: -
J: TRBJ2-1
V: TRBV1
size: -
DNA: TGCACCAGCAGCCAAGATCGGCCTAGCGGGAGAAATGAGCAGTTCTTC
CDR3: CTSSQDRPSGRNEQFF

D: TRBD1
J: TRBJ1-6
V: TRBV30
size: -
DNA: TGTGCCTGGGACAGGGTTAATTCACCCCTCCACTTT
CDR3: CAWDRVNSPLHF

D: -
J: TRBJ1-1
V: TRBV28
size: -
DNA: TGTGCCAGCAGTTTGGGCCCCCGATGGACAAGGACTGAAGCTTTCTTT
CDR3: CASSLGPRWTRTEAFF

D: -
J: TRBJ1-2
V: TRBV5-5
size: few
DNA: TGTGCCAGCAGCTTGGAACGGAACTATGGCTACACCTTC
CDR3: CASSLERNYGYTF

D: TRBD2
J: TRBJ2-1
V: TRBV18
size: few
DNA: TGTGCCAGCTCACCACCGGGCCAACTAGCGGGAGCGGGGGATGAGCAGTTCTTC
CDR3: CASSPPGQLAGAGDEQFF

D: TRBD2
J: TRBJ2-5
V: TRBV11-2
size: few
DNA: TGTGCCAGCAGCTTAATGGCTAGCGGGAGGGCCGACGGGGAGACCCAGTACTTC
CDR3: CASSLMASGRADGETQYF

D: -
J: TRBJ1-5
V: TRBV19
size: -
DNA: TGTGCCAGTAAATTGAGGGCATCCAATCAGCCCCAGCATTTT
CDR3: CASKLRASNQPQHF

D: TRBD1
J: TRBJ1-1
V: TRBV5-4
size: -
DNA: TGTGCCAGCAGCCCGACAGGGCTCGTCGGCACTGAAGCTTTCTTT
CDR3: CASSPTGLVGTEAFF

D: TRBD1
J: TRBJ2-3
V: TRBV7-6
size: -
DNA: TGTGCCAGCAGCACGAGGACAGGGGACGATACGCAGTATTTT
CDR3: CASSTRTGDDTQYF

D: -
J: TRBJ1-5
V: TRBV2
size: -
DNA: TGTGCCAGCAGTGAAGCGCGTAGCAATCAGCCCCAGCATTTT
CDR3: CASSEARSNQPQHF

D: TRBD1
J: TRBJ2-6
V: TRBV7-9
size: -
DNA: TGTGCCAGCCTTAACACGGGACAGTTTCTGGGGGCCAACGTCCTGACTTTC
CDR3: CASLNTGQFLGANVLTF

D: TRBD1
J: TRBJ2-4
V: TRBV6-5
size: -
DNA: TGTGCCAGCAGCCGGGGGACAGGGTTGGACATTCAGTACTTC
CDR3: CASSRGTGLDIQYF

D: TRBD2
J: TRBJ2-1
V: TRBV4-1
size: -
DNA: TGCGCCAGCAGCCAAGATCGGGGACTAGTAGGCAATGAGCAGTTCTTC
CDR3: CASSQDRGLVGNEQFF

D: -
J: TRBJ1-5
V: TRBV20-1
size: -
DNA: TGCAGTGCTAGTCTACAGGGTGGCAATCAGCCCCAGCATTTT
CDR3: CSASLQGGNQPQHF

D: -
J: TRBJ1-5
V: TRBV30
size: -
DNA: TGTGCCTGGAGTACCGGGAGGGGAAATCAGCCCCAGCATTTT
CDR3: CAWSTGRGNQPQHF

D: -
J: TRBJ1-3
V: TRBV29-1
size: -
DNA: TGCAGCGTCCGAGAGGCAGCCTCTCTTTCGGACACCATATATTTT
CDR3: CSVREAASLSDTIYF

D: -
J: TRBJ2-1
V: TRBV7-3
size: -
DNA: TGTGCCAGCAGCCCGAGTCTCCACAATGAGCAGTTCTTC
CDR3: CASSPSLHNEQFF

D: -
J: TRBJ1-2
V: TRBV13
size: -
DNA: TGTGCCAGCAGCAACAGGGTAGAGGGCTACACCTTC
CDR3: CASSNRVEGYTF

D: -
J: TRBJ2-7
V: TRBV9
size: -
DNA: TGTGCCAGCAGCCCAGGAAGCTCCTACGAGCAGTACTTC
CDR3: CASSPGSSYEQYF